This T cell receptor beta chain is drawn from a study of blood T cells in healthy people across ages (dated by TCRdb to the mid-2010s). Some background on the complete study: In model experiments, template switching captured roughly one uniquely barcoded TCR beta cDNA molecule for every two T cells. To track age-related changes in TCR beta repertoire diversity, the study relied on deep sequencing normalized with unique cDNA molecular identifiers. The study analyzed two additional independent replicas of 1 million unique cDNA reads from the same blood draw for two donors, one aged 18 to 30 and one aged 80 or older. Four age groups were formed from the donors: young (average roughly 15 years), middle-aged (more than 35), aged (around 68) and long-lived (more than 75). To avoid experimental bias, donors of different ages were distributed randomly across sequencing lanes. Results the study describes overall, beyond this receptor: Observed TCR beta diversity per million T cells fell roughly linearly with age, and a significant reduction was already apparent by age roughly 40. Donor CMV infection status was unknown, potentially confounding age-related changes in expanded clonotypes. The long-lived group showed more naive CD4+ T cells, fewer expanded clones and increased TCR diversity than the aged group, suggesting age selection. Observed TCR beta diversity correlated strongly with the percentage of naive T cells measured by flow cytometry. Because profiling used bulk unsorted PBMCs, naive and antigen-experienced compartments could not be compared conclusively. Estimates of total diversity from one million sequenced T cells were regarded as lower bounds and underestimates.

Donors were a few dozen systemically healthy Caucasian individuals from Russia aged roughly 6 to 100 years. About 9.8 milliliters of peripheral blood were drawn from each donor into EDTA-treated Vacutainer tubes. Ficoll-Paque density-gradient centrifugation was used to isolate PBMCs, with at least 6.5 million per sample. Total RNA was extracted from PBMCs with Trizol reagent, with at least 6 micrograms obtained per sample. For every donor, flow cytometry on a PBMC aliquot measured the percentage of naive CD45RAhigh/CD27high T cells. This clonotype was seen ten or more times. The antigen this receptor binds is unknown. Base-call qualities are not available, and no considerably larger clone is one nucleotide away. The junction carries 14 bases between V and J, which are trimmed by 2 bases and 4 bases respectively. The CDR3, cysteine through phenylalanine, is 14 amino acids long. The retained sequence is limited to the CDR3, 42 bases, with the frame set at the first base. Sequences GTSNPN (CDR1) and SVGIG (CDR2) are obtained from the germline V gene (reference sequence).

Receptors were amplified or captured by 5' RACE. The sequencing machine was an Illumina HiSeq 2500. A second PCR of roughly 7 to 11 cycles was performed with a sample-barcoded 5' primer and a J-beta primer mix. A template-switch 5' adaptor carrying 12 random nucleotides introduced a unique molecular identifier onto each TCR beta cDNA molecule. Each sample yielded at least 2.5 million CDR3-containing paired-end reads. First-strand cDNA synthesis was performed from all RNA using the Mint cDNA synthesis kit, with priming by a TRBC-specific oligonucleotide. Following uracil-DNA glycosylase treatment, a first 18-cycle PCR with universal primers M1SS and BC2_uni_R was performed on all cDNA. For the original study's pipeline: Each sample was normalized by randomly selecting 1 million high-quality reads, each carrying a distinct molecular identifier. Instead of being binned into consensus sequences, reads that shared molecular identifiers were thrown out. MiTCR, run with a Q25 quality threshold and the strictest error-elimination algorithm, handled CDR3 identification, clonotype clustering and error correction. A nonparametric unseen species model with Euler transformation was used to estimate lower-bound total TCR beta diversity. TCRdb applied fastp at Q25 and MiXCR to the public reads, then kept only in-frame beta chains. Every entry covers one CDR3 protein and lists the most common genes and DNA from its rows. These V and J calls derive from TCRdb rather than the authors' analysis. The sample has hundreds of thousands of distinct CDR3 sequences on record, about 30% of them singletons. The top ten clones comprise 15% to 17% of the sample.

Material: blood. The rearrangement combines TRBV30 with TRBJ1-2; the D gene is perhaps TRBD1, from 5 matching bases. The clonotype was recovered from a woman of 80 years or more in good health. The CDR3 protein sequence reads: CAWSSFGASYGYTF. In nucleotide form, the sequence is TGTGCCTGGAGTTCTTTCGGGGCCTCCTATGGCTACACCTTC. Extended through the reference TRBV30 and TRBJ1-2 proteins, this CDR3 yields the full variable domain: SQTIHQWPATLVQPVGSPLSLECTVEGTSNPNLYWYRQAAGRGLQLLFYSVGIGQISSEVPQNLSASRPQDRQFILSSKKLLLSDSGFYLCAWSSFGASYGYTFGSGTRLTVV.